This T cell receptor (beta chain) was sequenced for a study of blood T cell repertoires in COVID-19. TCRdb's table, derived via immunoSEQ multiplex PCR, lists solely in-frame clones and lacks some. The sample includes roughly 260,000 clones, approximately 83% of them seen just once. This clone was recorded a few times. The TCR originated in a woman between 45 and 60 years old who had recovered from COVID-19. The sample was PBMCs or T cells enriched from blood (not recorded which).

The CDR3 protein is CASSPDRLSGNTIYF. CDR3 coding DNA: TGTGCCAGCAGTCCGGACAGGCTCTCTGGAAACACCATATATTTT. V gene TRBV6-5 combines with J gene TRBJ1-3; the match to TRBD1 covers 7 bases. V gave up 5 bases and J gave up 0 bases; unmatched junction bases: 4. The CDR3 runs 15 residues. Germline V CDR1 and CDR2: MNHEY, SVGAGI.